This T cell receptor (beta chain) originates from a study of response to subunit inactivated influenza vaccine. General study points: There was a suggestion from the authors that each seasonal influenza vaccination recruits few new T cells.

The CDR3 consists of 13 residues. V lost 7 bases, J lost 2 bases, and 7 bases stayed unmatched. The germline V gene encodes CDR1 DFQATT and CDR2 SNEGSKA (reference sequence). TCRdb re-derived calls from the RT-PCR reads in MiXCR, one entry per CDR3 protein. This sample has hundreds of thousands of distinct CDR3 sequences, with around 8% found just once. Comments on this clonotype: Antigen specificity is unknown.

The receptor was isolated from a man aged 50 to 75 who received an inactivated influenza vaccine. This chain uses TRBV20-1 with TRBJ2-7, with 8 bases matching TRBD2. The material sequenced was PBMCs from blood, taken around 2 years after vaccination. CDR3 residues: CSETSAIAYEQYF. CDR3 bases: TGCAGTGAGACTAGCGCTATCGCCTACGAGCAGTACTTC.